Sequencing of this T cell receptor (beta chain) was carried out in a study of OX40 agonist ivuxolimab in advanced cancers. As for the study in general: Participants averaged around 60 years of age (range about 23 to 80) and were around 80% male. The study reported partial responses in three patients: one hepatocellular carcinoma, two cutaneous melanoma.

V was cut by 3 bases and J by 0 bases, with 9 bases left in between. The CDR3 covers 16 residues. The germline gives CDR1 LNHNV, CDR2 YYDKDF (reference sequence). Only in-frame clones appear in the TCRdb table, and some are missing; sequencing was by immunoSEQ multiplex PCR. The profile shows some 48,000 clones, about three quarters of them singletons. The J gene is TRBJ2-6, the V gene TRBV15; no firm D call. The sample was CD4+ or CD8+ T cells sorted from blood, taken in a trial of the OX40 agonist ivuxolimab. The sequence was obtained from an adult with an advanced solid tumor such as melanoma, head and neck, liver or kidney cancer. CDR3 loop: CATSSVFTSGANVLTF. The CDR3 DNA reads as TGTGCCACCAGCAGTGTATTCACCTCTGGGGCCAACGTCCTGACTTTC.